This record concerns one T cell receptor (beta chain) sequence. Its antigen is still unknown. Base qualities were left out, and no much larger clone turns up one base away. Library preparation was by the immunoSEQ multiplex PCR assay. For the original study's pipeline: A statistical classification framework was built for diagnosing cytomegalovirus status from the catalog of TCR beta chain sequences. TCRdb's version of the immuneACCESS table is confined to in-frame rearrangements and falls short of the full clone set. An unresolved V gene accounts for under half of the shortfall where checked; the remainder is of unknown origin. That table supplies the V and J calls and clone size; D and trimming were determined from the DNA. For this sample there are approximately 120,000 clones; about 87% appear just once. Of the sample, roughly 2% falls within the top ten clones. This specimen comes from a study of cytomegalovirus exposure and HLA in healthy donors (dated 2017 in TCRdb). Broadly, across the study: According to a later analysis, one platform produced both the approximately 110 validation repertoires and the 666 repertoires of the first cohort. Besides the first cohort of roughly 640 subjects, a separate validation cohort made up of over a hundred different subjects was used. To predict cytomegalovirus infection status, the study brought together high-throughput TCR immunosequencing, statistical association of individual TCRs with disease status, and machine learning. The study aimed to test whether signatures of past pathogen exposure could be identified by cataloging public T cell receptors. Results the study describes overall, beyond this receptor: Subsequent analysis determined that TCRs grouped into clusters in the first cohort also showed a tendency toward co-occurrence across the 130 or so validation repertoires, and approximately 94% of cluster scores exceeded 0. A later analysis lacked HLA typing for the validation cohort, so it scored co-occurrence in that cohort across all 110 or so repertoires. Most TCR sequences were observed very rarely across donors, whereas some public TCRs were present in many individuals. In vitro tests confirmed that a few of the cytomegalovirus-associated TCR beta chains recognize cytomegalovirus antigens. It was suggested by the authors that the approach could potentially be generalized to other disease states and immunological phenotypes. The study listed approximately 150 TCR beta chains as associated with cytomegalovirus. The classifier was reported to diagnose cytomegalovirus status with high specificity and sensitivity in both the original cohort and the validation cohort.

The donors were included in the validation cohort of 120 subjects, a group kept apart from the 666-subject first cohort. The germline V gene yields SNHLY for CDR1 and FYNNEI for CDR2. V was cut back by 7 bases and J by 2 bases, leaving a gap of 11 bases between them. The CDR3 has 13 amino acids, counting the end cysteine and phenylalanine. The entry retains the CDR3 DNA only, 39 bases that are in frame from base 1. This sequence uses TRBV2 and TRBJ2-5; a weak D assignment points to TRBD1 (6 bases agree). The TCR was taken from a young woman in good health and CMV-seronegative. The material sequenced was PBMCs. The CDR3 sequence is CASKGTSQETQYF. The bases are TGTGCCAGCAAGGGGACATCACAAGAGACCCAGTACTTC.